Listed below are T cell receptor beta chains from one sample, sequenced in a study of T cells after yellow fever vaccination. MiXCR, run by TCRdb on the 5' RACE reads, gives a single entry per CDR3 protein. The sample carries a few hundred thousand distinct CDR3 sequences, approximately 5.2% recorded once. Sequencing used CD4+ T cells sorted from PBMCs, obtained on the day of the yellow fever booster vaccination. These receptors were collected from a man aged 18 to 30 who received the YFV17D yellow fever vaccine. The CDR3 runs from the conserved cysteine through the conserved F or W. A D gene is named only where the DNA matches it firmly.

j_call d_call v_call cdr3_aa
TRBJ1-2 NA TRBV3-1 CASSQQGNGYTF
TRBJ1-5 NA TRBV28 CASSSRGYRGQPQHF
TRBJ2-3 TRBD2 TRBV14 CASSQGLAGLDTQYF
TRBJ2-2 NA TRBV29-1 CSVRRANTGELFF
TRBJ2-4 NA TRBV5-1 CASSLDGFRGKNIQYF
TRBJ2-2 NA TRBV5-1 CASSLYDRNTGELFF
TRBJ2-2 NA TRBV5-1 CASSPTPPGSNTGELFF
TRBJ1-4 NA TRBV20-1 CSAIRQETNEKLFF
TRBJ1-1 NA TRBV19 CASSAGQSWNTEAFF
TRBJ1-2 NA TRBV7-2 CASSSWVGYTF
TRBJ2-7 NA TRBV2 CASSEGGGISYEQYF
TRBJ2-3 NA TRBV5-1 CASSSTTGKEGDTQYF
TRBJ1-6 NA TRBV2 CASTVQVNSPLHF
TRBJ1-2 TRBD1 TRBV20-1 CSASPGQGPEGYTF
TRBJ2-4 TRBD2 TRBV12-3/TRBV12-4 CASTLRRGWTKNIQYF
TRBJ2-3 TRBD2 TRBV5-1 CASSHGPERGSTDTQYF
TRBJ2-1 TRBD2 TRBV4-1 CASSQDSLLAGYEQFF
TRBJ2-1 TRBD2 TRBV12-3/TRBV12-4 CASSRSGGYNEQFF
TRBJ2-1 TRBD2 TRBV7-8 CASSPRTSSKEQFF
TRBJ2-1 TRBD2 TRBV18 CASSPRLAGDEQFF
TRBJ1-3 NA TRBV7-6 CASSLEVYRKTSGNTIYF
TRBJ2-5 NA TRBV3-1 CASSHLDSETQYF
TRBJ2-1 TRBD1 TRBV6-6 CASSSGNRGSTNEQFF
TRBJ1-2 NA TRBV18 CASSPQNEGDYGYTF
TRBJ1-1 NA TRBV16 CASSQTLNTEAFF
TRBJ2-3 TRBD2 TRBV25-1 CASRQISGGTTDTQYF
TRBJ2-1 TRBD1 TRBV18 CASSSRQGINEQFF
TRBJ1-2 NA TRBV5-6 CASSSSGHLYGYTF
TRBJ2-3 TRBD1 TRBV10-1 CASSDGQGAYTDTQYF
TRBJ2-5 TRBD1 TRBV2 CASRDRGRETQYF
TRBJ2-2 NA TRBV7-2 CASSLAAFSGELFF
TRBJ2-7 NA TRBV20-1 CSARDRAAYEQYF
TRBJ1-1 NA TRBV7-9 CASSLELNTEAFF
TRBJ2-3 NA TRBV2 CASSALADTQYF
TRBJ1-3 NA TRBV5-1 CASSFSEGIGGNTIYF
TRBJ2-6 TRBD2 TRBV5-1 CASSLTLAGGSGANVLTF
TRBJ1-1 TRBD1 TRBV5-1 CASSDLSKGRGHGEAFF
TRBJ1-1 NA TRBV20-1 CSARPRTHGEAFF
TRBJ2-3 NA TRBV9 CASSFGSGAGADTQYF
TRBJ2-1 TRBD2 TRBV7-2 CASSRLAGNYNEQFF